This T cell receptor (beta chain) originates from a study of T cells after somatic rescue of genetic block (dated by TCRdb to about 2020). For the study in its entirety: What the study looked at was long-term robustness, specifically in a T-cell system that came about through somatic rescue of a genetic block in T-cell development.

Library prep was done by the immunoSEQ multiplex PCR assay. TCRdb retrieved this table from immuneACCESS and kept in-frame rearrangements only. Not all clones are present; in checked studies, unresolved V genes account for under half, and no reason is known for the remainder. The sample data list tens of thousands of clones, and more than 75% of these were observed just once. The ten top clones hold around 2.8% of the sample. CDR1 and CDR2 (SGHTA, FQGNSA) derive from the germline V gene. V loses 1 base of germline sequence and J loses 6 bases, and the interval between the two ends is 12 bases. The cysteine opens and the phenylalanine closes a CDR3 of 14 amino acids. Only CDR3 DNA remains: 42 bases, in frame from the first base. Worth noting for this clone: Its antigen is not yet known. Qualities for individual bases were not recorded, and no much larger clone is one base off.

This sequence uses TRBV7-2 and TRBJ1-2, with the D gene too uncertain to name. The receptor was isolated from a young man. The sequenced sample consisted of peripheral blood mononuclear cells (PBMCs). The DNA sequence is TGTGCCAGCAGCTTAGTTCGGCAGGTTCATGGCTACACCTTC. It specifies CASSLVRQVHGYTF.